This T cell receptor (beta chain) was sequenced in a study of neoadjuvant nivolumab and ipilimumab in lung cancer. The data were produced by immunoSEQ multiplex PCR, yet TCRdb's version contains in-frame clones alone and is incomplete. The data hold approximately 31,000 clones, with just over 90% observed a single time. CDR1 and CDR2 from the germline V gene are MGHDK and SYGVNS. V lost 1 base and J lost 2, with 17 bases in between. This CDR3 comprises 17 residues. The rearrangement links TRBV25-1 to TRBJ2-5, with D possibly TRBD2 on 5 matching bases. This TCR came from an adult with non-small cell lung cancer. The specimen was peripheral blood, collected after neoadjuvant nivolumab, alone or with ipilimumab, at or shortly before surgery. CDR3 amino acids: CASSESRARRGQETQYF. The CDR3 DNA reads TGTGCCAGCAGTGAATCGCGGGCCAGAAGAGGTCAAGAGACCCAGTACTTC. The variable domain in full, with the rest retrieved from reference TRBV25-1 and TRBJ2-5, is EADIYQTPRYLVIGTGKKITLECSQTMGHDKMYWYQQDPGMELHLIHYSYGVNSTEKGDLSSESTVSRIRTEHFPLTLESARPSHTSQYLCASSESRARRGQETQYFGPGTRLLVL.